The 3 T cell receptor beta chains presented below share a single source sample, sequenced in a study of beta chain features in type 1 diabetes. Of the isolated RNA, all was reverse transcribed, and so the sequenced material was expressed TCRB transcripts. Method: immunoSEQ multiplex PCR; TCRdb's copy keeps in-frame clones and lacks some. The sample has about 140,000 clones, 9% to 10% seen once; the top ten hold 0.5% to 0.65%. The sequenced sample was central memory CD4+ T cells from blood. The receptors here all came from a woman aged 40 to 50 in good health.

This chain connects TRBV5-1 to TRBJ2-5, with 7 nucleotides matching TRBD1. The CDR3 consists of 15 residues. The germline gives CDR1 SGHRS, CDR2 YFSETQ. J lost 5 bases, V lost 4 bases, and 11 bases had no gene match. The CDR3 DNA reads TGCGCCAGCAGCCTAAAGGGGGCAGCAACTGAGACCCAGTACTTC. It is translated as CASSLKGAATETQYF.

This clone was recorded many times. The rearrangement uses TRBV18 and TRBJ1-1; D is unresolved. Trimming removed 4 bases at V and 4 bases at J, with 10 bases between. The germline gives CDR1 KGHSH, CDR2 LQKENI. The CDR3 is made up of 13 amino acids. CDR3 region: CASSRAGGTEAFF. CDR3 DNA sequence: TGTGCCAGCTCACGGGCGGGCGGCACTGAAGCTTTCTTT. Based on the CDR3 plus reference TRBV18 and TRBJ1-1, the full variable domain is NAGVMQNPRHLVRRRGQEARLRCSPMKGHSHVYWYRQLPEEGLKFMVYLQKENIIDESGMPKERFSAEFPKEGPSILRIQQVVRGDSAAYFCASSRAGGTEAFFGQGTRLTVV.

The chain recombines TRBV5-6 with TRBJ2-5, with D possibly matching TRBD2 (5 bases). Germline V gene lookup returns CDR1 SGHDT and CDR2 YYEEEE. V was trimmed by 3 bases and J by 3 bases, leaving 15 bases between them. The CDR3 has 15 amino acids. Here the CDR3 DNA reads TGTGCCAGCAGCTCTTTGGCCGTGGGAGAAGAGACCCAGTACTTC. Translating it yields CASSSLAVGEETQYF.